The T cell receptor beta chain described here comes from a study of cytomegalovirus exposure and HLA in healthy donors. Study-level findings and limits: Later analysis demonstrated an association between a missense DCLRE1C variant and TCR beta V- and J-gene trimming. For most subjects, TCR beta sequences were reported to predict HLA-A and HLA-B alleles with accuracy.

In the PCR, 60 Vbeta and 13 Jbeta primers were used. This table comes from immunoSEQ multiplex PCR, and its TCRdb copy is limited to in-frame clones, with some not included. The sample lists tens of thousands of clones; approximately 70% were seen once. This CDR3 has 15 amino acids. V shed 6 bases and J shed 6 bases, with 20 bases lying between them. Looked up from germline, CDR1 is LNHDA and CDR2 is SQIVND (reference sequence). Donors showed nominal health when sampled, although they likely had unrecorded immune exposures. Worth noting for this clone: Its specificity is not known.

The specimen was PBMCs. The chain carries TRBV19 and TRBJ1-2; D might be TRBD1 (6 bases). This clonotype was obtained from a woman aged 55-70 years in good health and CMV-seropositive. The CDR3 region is CASSEWAGAVDGYTF. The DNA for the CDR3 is TGTGCCAGTAGCGAGTGGGCGGGGGCAGTTGATGGCTACACCTTC.